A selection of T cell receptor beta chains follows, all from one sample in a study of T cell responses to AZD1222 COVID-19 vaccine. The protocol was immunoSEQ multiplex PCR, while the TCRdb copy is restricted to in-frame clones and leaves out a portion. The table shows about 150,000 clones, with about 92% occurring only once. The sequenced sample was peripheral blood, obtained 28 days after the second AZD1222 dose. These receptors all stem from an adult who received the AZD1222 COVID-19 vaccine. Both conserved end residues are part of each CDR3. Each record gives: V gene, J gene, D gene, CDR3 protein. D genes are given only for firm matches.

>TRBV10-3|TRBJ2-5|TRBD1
CAISFGQGKSQETQYF
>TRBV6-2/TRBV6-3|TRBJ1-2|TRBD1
CASSYWDRPNYGYTF
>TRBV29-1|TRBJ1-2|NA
CSVGDNYGYTF
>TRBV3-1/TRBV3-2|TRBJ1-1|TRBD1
CASSRQGANAYTEAFF
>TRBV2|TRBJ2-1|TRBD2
CASSERRGSSYNEQFF
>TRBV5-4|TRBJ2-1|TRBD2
CASSPNPLAGGGQFF
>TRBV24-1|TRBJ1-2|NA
CATSDPRTLGYTF
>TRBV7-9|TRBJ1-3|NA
CASSLNGNSGNTIYF
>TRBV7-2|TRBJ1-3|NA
CASSISTLGNTIYF
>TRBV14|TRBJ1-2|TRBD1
CASSPYYRGLYGYTF
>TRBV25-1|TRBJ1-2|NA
CASSEPFSDGYTF
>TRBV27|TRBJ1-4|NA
CASSLRAGHEKLFF
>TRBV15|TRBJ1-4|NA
CATMNGAGKATNEKLFF
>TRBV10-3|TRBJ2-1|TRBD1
CAISPSTRDRVYNEQFF
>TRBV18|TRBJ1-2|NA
CASSPPPSGVGYTF
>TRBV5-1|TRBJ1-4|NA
CASSLGTQGSNEKLFF
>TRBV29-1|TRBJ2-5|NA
CSVLRSYQETQYF
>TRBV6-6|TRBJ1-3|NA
CASSSPGSSSGNTIYF
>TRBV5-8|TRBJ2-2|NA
CASSLVSRDWDTGELFF
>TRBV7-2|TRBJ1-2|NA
CASSLGRRTVEF
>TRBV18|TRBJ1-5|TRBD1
CASSASGTGGQPQHF
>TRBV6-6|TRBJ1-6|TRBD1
CASSYSTGTSPLHF
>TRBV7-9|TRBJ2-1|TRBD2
CASSLGLAGGPRGYNEQFF
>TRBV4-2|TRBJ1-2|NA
CASSQVRARTARGYTF
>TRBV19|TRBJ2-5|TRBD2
CASSGALLAGVLQETQYF
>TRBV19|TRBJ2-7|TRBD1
CASSIEAGQGMHEQYF
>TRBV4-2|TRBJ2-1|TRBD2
CASSQELAGGSVYNEQFF